These T cell receptor beta chains were read from a single sample in a study of human T cells and chemical hapten exposure. MiXCR, run by TCRdb on the RACE reads, gives a single entry per CDR3 protein. The data contain under 40,000 distinct CDR3 sequences, about 6.3% of them singletons. This sample comprised whole blood, obtained in connection with sensitization to the hapten diphenylcyclopropenone (DPC). Receptor source: a woman aged 25-40 years with alopecia areata. Some clones in this sample may be carry-over from other donors' samples. Both conserved end residues are part of each CDR3. Fields, in order: V gene, CDR3 protein.

TRBV5-1,CASGKGHPNTEAFF
TRBV6-2/TRBV6-3,CASSAWGAAGANVLTF
TRBV27,CASSPPGRMNTQYF
TRBV12-3/TRBV12-4,CASSQPWGGGHTDTQYF
TRBV20-1,CSAGEAGPTPPDTQYF
TRBV27,CASSSRGGGYGYTF
TRBV6-2/TRBV6-3,CASSYLAREAFF
TRBV11-2,CASSFSGASSYNSPLHF
TRBV27,CASSSTRNQPQHF
TRBV6-5,CASSYRARTNYGYTF
TRBV24-1,CATSETGGHYNEQFF
TRBV29-1,CSAADRWNEAFF
TRBV4-1,CASSGQVKGYTEAFF
TRBV7-2,CASSLVLAGGRNEQFF
TRBV2,CASSSWGQGIYEQYF
TRBV6-5,CASSRQGGFTEAFF
TRBV12-3/TRBV12-4,CASSLTVGNQPQHF
TRBV1,CTSSQVRPGQGFNSPLHF
TRBV7-2,CASSLARGARSYEQYF
TRBV10-3,CAISESGGDGSPLHF
TRBV6-5,CASSGLGNQPQHF
TRBV2,CASSEALTVARGYTF
TRBV25-1,CASSDRDFTDTQYF
TRBV7-8,CASSFESGVQETQYF
TRBV4-3,CASSHQGEGGYNEQFF
TRBV6-2/TRBV6-3,CASSPGPGSGELFF
TRBV11-1,CASSLDSFYEQYF
TRBV27,CASGGGNEQFF
TRBV7-3,CASSLNSGGRYNEQFF
TRBV6-5,CASSQGYIPDEAFF
TRBV5-1,CASSLETGGNQPQHF
TRBV7-8,CASSLAGQGAYEQYF
TRBV4-3,CASSQGDTQYF
TRBV12-3/TRBV12-4,CASRCGQYSNQPQHF
TRBV7-9,CASSLGAALNTEAFF
TRBV25-1,CATRRGGNTGELFF
TRBV7-2,CASSLAQTPSTDTQYF
TRBV29-1,CSVDTGGTGELFF
TRBV9,CASELGGASGNEQFF
TRBV20-1,CSASWQGGIQPQHF
TRBV5-6,CASSILPGGDTQYF
TRBV29-1,CSVEDRSYNEQFF
TRBV4-2,CASSHVAGDNEQFF
TRBV4-1,CASSQADRGARAVATF
TRBV5-1,CASSLGVQGGNIQYF
TRBV12-3/TRBV12-4,CASSEPGQGVYGYTF
TRBV12-3/TRBV12-4,CASSRLQRGSEQFF
TRBV20-1,CSARVLSTDTQYF
TRBV5-1,CASSQNRGAGANVLTF
TRBV7-7,CASSLIGPPNEKLFF
TRBV12-3/TRBV12-4,CASSLEAGALGEQFF
TRBV3-1,CASSQDISRNQPQHF
TRBV15,CATSRDRQATGANVLTF
TRBV29-1,CSGTGGKNTEAFF
TRBV20-1,CSAVGGNSPLHF
TRBV2,CASSGSGNTEAFF
TRBV7-9,CASSLGAGTPSGNTIYF
TRBV7-2,CASSFSHNEQFF
TRBV7-9,CASSLGSGGGYTF